A selection of T cell receptor beta chains follows, all from one sample in a study of cytomegalovirus exposure and HLA in healthy donors. TCRdb's copy holds only in-frame clones and misses some; the assay was immunoSEQ multiplex PCR. The table records 100,000 or so clones, 70% to 80% of them present only once. Sequencing used PBMCs. The receptors originated from a woman under 30 in good health and CMV-seropositive. Both conserved end residues are part of each CDR3. A D gene is named only where the DNA matches it firmly. Not all rows give a size; the values are once, few, many and, for expanded clones, a class.

j_call | clone_size | v_call | d_call | cdr3_nt | cdr3_aa
TRBJ2-7 | . | TRBV6-1 | TRBD2 | TGTGCCAGCAATAGGCGGGCGGGAGGGATTTACGAGCAGTACTTC | CASNRRAGGIYEQYF
TRBJ2-1 | . | TRBV11-3 | TRBD2 | TGTGCCAGCAGCCTTAGCGGGAGGGCCCTAGATGAGCAGTTCTTC | CASSLSGRALDEQFF
TRBJ2-4 | . | TRBV4-3 | . | TGCGCCAGCAGCCAGGCTTCGGGACATAAAAACATTCAGTACTTC | CASSQASGHKNIQYF
TRBJ2-7 | few | TRBV4-3 | . | TGCGCCAGCAGCCACAACCGGCCGGGCTCCTACGAGCAGTACTTC | CASSHNRPGSYEQYF
TRBJ2-7 | . | TRBV6-6 | . | TGTGCCAGCGCAGGGCAATCCTACGAGCAGTACTTC | CASAGQSYEQYF
TRBJ2-1 | . | TRBV9 | TRBD2 | TGTGCCAGCAGCGTCAAAATTAGCGGGCGCGCCTCCTACAATGAGCAGTTCTTC | CASSVKISGRASYNEQFF
TRBJ1-2 | . | TRBV5-6 | TRBD1 | TGTGCCAGTGAGGCCGGGACAGAATATGGCTACACCTTC | CASEAGTEYGYTF
TRBJ1-1 | few | TRBV29-1 | . | TGCAGCGTTGGCGGCCAGTCGAACACTGAAGCTTTCTTT | CSVGGQSNTEAFF
TRBJ2-3 | . | TRBV7-3 | TRBD2 | TGTGCCAGCAGCTTAAGACCGGGAGGGGGCACAGATACGCAGTATTTT | CASSLRPGGGTDTQYF
TRBJ2-7 | . | TRBV19 | TRBD1 | TGTGCCAGTAGTACACGGACAGGGGGTAGCGACGAGCAGTACTTC | CASSTRTGGSDEQYF
TRBJ2-1 | . | TRBV11-2 | TRBD2 | TGTGCCAGCAGCCTCATGGGCGGGTCTAGCGGAAACAATGAGCAGTTCTTC | CASSLMGGSSGNNEQFF
TRBJ2-3 | . | TRBV28 | . | TGTGCCAGCAGTCCAGACTTCACAGATACGCAGTATTTT | CASSPDFTDTQYF
TRBJ2-7 | . | TRBV27 | . | TGTGCCAGCAGTTCGCGGACAGCCGGCTACGAGCAGTACTTC | CASSSRTAGYEQYF
TRBJ2-3 | . | TRBV13 | TRBD2 | TGTGCCAGCAGCTTAGAAGCGGGAGGCACAGATACGCAGTATTTT | CASSLEAGGTDTQYF
TRBJ2-7 | . | TRBV30 | TRBD2 | TGTGCCTGGAGTCCCCGAGCGGGGGGCGAGCAGTACTTC | CAWSPRAGGEQYF
TRBJ2-7 | . | TRBV18 | TRBD1 | TGTGCCAGCTCACCACCACAGGGGGCCTCCTACGAGCAGTACTTC | CASSPPQGASYEQYF
TRBJ1-2 | . | TRBV23-1 | . | TGCGCCAGCAGTCAATCATCGAAGGGGAACTATGGCTACACCTTC | CASSQSSKGNYGYTF
TRBJ2-1 | few | TRBV6-4 | . | TGTGCCAGCAGTGCCAAGGGGATGGAACCTCCCTACAATGAGCAGTTCTTC | CASSAKGMEPPYNEQFF
TRBJ2-3 | . | TRBV7-2 | . | TGTGCCAGCAGCCCTCTTACAGTTGGAGATACGCAGTATTTT | CASSPLTVGDTQYF
TRBJ1-1 | . | TRBV19 | TRBD1 | TGTGCCAGTAGTAAGGGACAGGCTGACACTGAAGCTTTCTTT | CASSKGQADTEAFF
TRBJ2-7 | . | TRBV28 | . | TGTGCCAGCAGCCACACTAGCCCGATTAACGAGCAGTACTTC | CASSHTSPINEQYF